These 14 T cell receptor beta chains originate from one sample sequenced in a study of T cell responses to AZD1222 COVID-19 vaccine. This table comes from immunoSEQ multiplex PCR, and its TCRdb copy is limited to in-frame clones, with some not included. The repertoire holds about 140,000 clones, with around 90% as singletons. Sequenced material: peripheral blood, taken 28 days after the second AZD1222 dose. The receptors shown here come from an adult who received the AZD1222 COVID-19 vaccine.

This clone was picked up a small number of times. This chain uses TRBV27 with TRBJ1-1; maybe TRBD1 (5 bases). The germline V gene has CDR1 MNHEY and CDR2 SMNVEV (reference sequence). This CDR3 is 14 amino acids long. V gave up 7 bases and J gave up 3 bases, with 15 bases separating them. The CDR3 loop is CASKEAGRDTEAFF. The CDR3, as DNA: TGTGCCAGCAAAGAAGCAGGGAGGGACACTGAAGCTTTCTTT.

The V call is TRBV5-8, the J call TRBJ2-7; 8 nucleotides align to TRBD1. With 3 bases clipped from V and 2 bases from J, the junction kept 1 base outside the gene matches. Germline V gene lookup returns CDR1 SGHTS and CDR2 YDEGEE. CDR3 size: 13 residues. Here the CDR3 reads CASSWDRTYEQYF. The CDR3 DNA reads TGTGCCAGCAGCTGGGACAGGACCTACGAGCAGTACTTC.

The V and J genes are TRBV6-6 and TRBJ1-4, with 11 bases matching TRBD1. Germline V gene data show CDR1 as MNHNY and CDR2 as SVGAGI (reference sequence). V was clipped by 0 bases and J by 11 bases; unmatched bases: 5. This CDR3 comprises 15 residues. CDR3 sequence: CASSYSGTGGIKLFF. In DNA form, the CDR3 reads TGTGCCAGCAGTTACTCCGGGACAGGGGGGATTAAACTGTTTTTT.

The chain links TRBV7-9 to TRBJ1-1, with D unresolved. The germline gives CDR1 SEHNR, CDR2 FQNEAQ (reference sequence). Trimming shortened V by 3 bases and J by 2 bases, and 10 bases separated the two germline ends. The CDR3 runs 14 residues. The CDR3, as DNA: TGTGCCAGCAGCTTTTGGAGTAGAAACACTGAAGCTTTCTTT. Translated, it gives CASSFWSRNTEAFF.

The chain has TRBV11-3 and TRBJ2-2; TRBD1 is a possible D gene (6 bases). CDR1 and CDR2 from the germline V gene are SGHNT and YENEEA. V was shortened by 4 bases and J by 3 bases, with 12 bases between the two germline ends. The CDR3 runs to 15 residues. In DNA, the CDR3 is TGTGCCAGCAGCTATGGGGGCGCCGACACCGGGGAGCTGTTTTTT. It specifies CASSYGGADTGELFF.

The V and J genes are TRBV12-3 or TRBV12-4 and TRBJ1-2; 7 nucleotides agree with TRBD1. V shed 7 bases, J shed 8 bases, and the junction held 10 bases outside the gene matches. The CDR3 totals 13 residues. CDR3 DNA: TGTGCCAGCACCCCGTCAGGGGGGCTCGGCTACACCTTC. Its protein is CASTPSGGLGYTF.

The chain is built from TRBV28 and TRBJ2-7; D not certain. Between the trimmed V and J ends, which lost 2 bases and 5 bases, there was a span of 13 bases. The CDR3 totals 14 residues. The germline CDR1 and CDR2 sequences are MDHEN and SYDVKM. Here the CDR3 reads CASSLQGIHHEQYF. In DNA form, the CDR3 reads TGTGCCAGCAGTTTACAAGGGATTCACCACGAGCAGTACTTC.

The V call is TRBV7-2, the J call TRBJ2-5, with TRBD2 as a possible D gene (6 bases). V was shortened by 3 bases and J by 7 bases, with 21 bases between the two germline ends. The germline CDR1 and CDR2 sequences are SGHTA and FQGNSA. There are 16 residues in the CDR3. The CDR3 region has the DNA TGTGCCAGCAGCTTTGGTGCGGGGTCGCGGATAGGGACCCAGTACTTC. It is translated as CASSFGAGSRIGTQYF.

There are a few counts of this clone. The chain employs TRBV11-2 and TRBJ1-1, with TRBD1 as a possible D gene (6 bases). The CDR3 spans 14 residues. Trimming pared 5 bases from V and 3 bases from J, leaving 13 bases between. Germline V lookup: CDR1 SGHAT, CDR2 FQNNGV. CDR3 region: CASSARGADTEAFF. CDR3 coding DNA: TGTGCCAGCAGCGCTAGGGGGGCGGACACTGAAGCTTTCTTT.

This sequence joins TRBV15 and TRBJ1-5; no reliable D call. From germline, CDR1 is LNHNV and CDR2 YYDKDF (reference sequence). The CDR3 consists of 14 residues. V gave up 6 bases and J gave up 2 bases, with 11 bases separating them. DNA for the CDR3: TGTGCCACCAGTTCTGACCGGGGCAATCAGCCCCAGCATTTT. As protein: CATSSDRGNQPQHF.

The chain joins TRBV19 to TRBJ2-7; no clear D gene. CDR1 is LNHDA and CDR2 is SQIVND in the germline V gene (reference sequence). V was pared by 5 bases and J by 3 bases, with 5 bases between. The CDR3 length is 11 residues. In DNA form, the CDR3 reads TGTGCCAGTAGTGATTTCTACGAGCAGTACTTC. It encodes CASSDFYEQYF.

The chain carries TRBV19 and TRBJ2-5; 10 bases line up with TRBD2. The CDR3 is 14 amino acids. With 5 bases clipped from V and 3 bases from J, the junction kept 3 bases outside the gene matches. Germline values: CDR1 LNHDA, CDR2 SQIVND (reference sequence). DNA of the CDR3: TGTGCCAGTAGTCAGCTAGCGGGAGAAGAGACCCAGTACTTC. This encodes CASSQLAGEETQYF.

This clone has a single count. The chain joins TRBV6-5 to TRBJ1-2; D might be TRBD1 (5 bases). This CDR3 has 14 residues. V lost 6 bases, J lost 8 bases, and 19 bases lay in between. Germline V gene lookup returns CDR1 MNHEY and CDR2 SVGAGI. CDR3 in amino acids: CASSRPKGMEGYTF. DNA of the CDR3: TGTGCCAGCAGCCGCCCAAAGGGGATGGAGGGCTACACCTTC.

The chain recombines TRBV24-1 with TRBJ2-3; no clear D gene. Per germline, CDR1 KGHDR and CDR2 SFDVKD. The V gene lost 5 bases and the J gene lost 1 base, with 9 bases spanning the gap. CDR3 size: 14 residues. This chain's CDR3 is CATSAVGGTDTQYF. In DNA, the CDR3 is TGTGCCACCAGTGCAGTGGGCGGCACAGATACGCAGTATTTT.